This T cell receptor beta chain emerged from a study of human T cells and chemical hapten exposure. Study-wide results and caveats: The immune response of these alopecia patients might not match healthy individuals'.

The CDR3 has 13 amino acids. Germline V gene sequence: CDR1 SGHRS, CDR2 YFSETQ. V lost 4 bases and J lost 3, with 11 bases in between. TCRdb re-called the RACE reads through MiXCR, storing one row per CDR3 protein. The table records 80,000 to 95,000 distinct CDR3 sequences, 9.5% to 12% of them present only once. Time point given: patch test 1, 2 weeks after DPC sensitization. The treatment denotes: therapeutic diphenylcyclopropenone sensitization with weekly scalp DPC. For this clonotype: The antigen remains unidentified.

The chain has TRBV5-1 and TRBJ2-7, with TRBD1 as a possible D gene (5 bases). The sequence derives from a woman in her forties or fifties with alopecia areata. Some clones in this sample may be carry-over from other donors' samples. Specimen: whole blood, collected in connection with sensitization to the hapten diphenylcyclopropenone (DPC). CDR3 sequence reads: CASSERTNYEQYF. The CDR3, as DNA: TGCGCCAGCAGCGAACGGACAAACTACGAGCAGTACTTC.